Listed here are 6 T cell receptor beta chains from one sample, sequenced in a study of T cell responses to AZD1222 COVID-19 vaccine. Some clones are missing from TCRdb's copy, which holds only in-frame ones; the method was immunoSEQ multiplex PCR. The table shows 89,000 or so clones, with about 86% occurring only once. Source: peripheral blood, taken 28 days after the second AZD1222 dose. These receptors all stem from an adult who received the AZD1222 COVID-19 vaccine.

The V call is TRBV6-5, the J call TRBJ2-3, with TRBD1 matching 9 bases. The germline V gene encodes CDR1 MNHEY and CDR2 SVGAGI. The junction had 7 bases not matched to a gene; V was cut back by 7 bases and J by 5 bases. The CDR3 sequence is 14 residues long. CDR3 region: CASKTGGPGDTQYF. As DNA, the CDR3 is TGTGCCAGCAAGACAGGGGGGCCGGGAGATACGCAGTATTTT.

The chain uses TRBV5-5 and TRBJ2-7; a weak D match, TRBD2 (5 bases). The length of the CDR3 is 14 residues. V was trimmed by 0 bases and J by 4 bases, leaving 11 bases between them. Germline CDR1 is SGHKS and CDR2 is YYEKEE (reference sequence). The CDR3 DNA reads TGTGCCAGCAGCTTGGCCGGGATCCCTTACGAGCAGTACTTC. Translation: CASSLAGIPYEQYF.

In its sample, this clone was seen once. This chain connects TRBV5-1 to TRBJ1-1; D is undetermined. CDR3 length: 14 residues. Trimming removed 1 base from V and 1 base from J, with 8 bases in between. In germline, CDR1 is SGHRS, CDR2 YFSETQ. CDR3: CASSLLGGNTEAFF. As DNA, the CDR3 is TGCGCCAGCAGCTTGTTGGGCGGGAACACTGAAGCTTTCTTT.

This chain links TRBV6-5 with TRBJ2-3, with 9 bases identical to TRBD2. Germline V gives CDR1 MNHEY, CDR2 SVGAGI. This CDR3 spans 16 amino acids. Trimming removed 2 bases from V and 0 bases from J; junction bases left unmatched: 3. This chain's CDR3 is CASSYGLAGSTDTQYF. Written as DNA, the CDR3 is TGTGCCAGCAGTTACGGGCTAGCGGGGAGCACAGATACGCAGTATTTT.

This clone has a handful of counts. The chain combines TRBV28 with TRBJ1-1; no reliable D call. CDR3 length equals 15 residues. Trimming removed 3 bases from V and 3 bases from J, with 14 bases in between. The germline V gene has CDR1 MDHEN and CDR2 SYDVKM. CDR3 sequence (DNA): TGTGCCAGCAGTTTCTTATCAAGGCGGTACACTGAAGCTTTCTTT. Its protein product is CASSFLSRRYTEAFF.

V usage is TRBV11-2 and J usage is TRBJ2-3, with D tentatively TRBD1 or TRBD2 (5 bases each). Germline V gene lookup returns CDR1 SGHAT and CDR2 FQNNGV. The germline V and J ends were trimmed by 5 bases and 2 bases, with 8 bases remaining between them. This CDR3 has 13 amino acids. CDR3 sequence (DNA): TGTGCCAGCAGCCTGGGACCCACAGATACGCAGTATTTT. It codes for CASSLGPTDTQYF.